This TCR beta chain was documented in a study of CD8+ T cells in alopecia areata. As for the study in general: Severity among treated patients was scored by the percentage of scalp area affected.

Of note for this clone: Its antigen remains unknown.

Stated treatment: oral pan-JAK inhibitor, 5-10 mg twice daily. Those with alopecia areata gave lesional scalp punch biopsies and peripheral blood. Extracted RNA was reverse transcribed, and the resulting cDNA served as sequencing template. Profiling relied on immunoSEQ multiplex PCR, and the TCRdb table lists in-frame clones only, not all of them. The repertoire holds 200,000 to 250,000 clones, with 64% as singletons. Study-wide findings and caveats: Expanded CD8+ clones among the top 100, as well as scalp clonality, were significantly decreased by tofacitinib. For baseline CD8+ expansion, any link to response stays uncertain with one nonresponder.

The sequencing used CD4+ T cells sorted from blood, collected at week 4, from a patient treated with tofacitinib. This receptor was obtained from a human donor with alopecia areata.

The CDR3 here is CASSFLLGGKETQYF. CDR3 sequence (DNA): TGTGCCAGCAGCTTTCTCCTTGGGGGGAAAGAGACCCAGTACTTC. The rearrangement uses TRBV5-6 and TRBJ2-5; weak D call: TRBD2 (6 bases). Trimming took off 2 bases at V and 3 bases at J, with 14 bases between the two ends. CDR3 length: 15 amino acids. Germline lookup yields CDR1 SGHDT and CDR2 YYEEEE.